This T cell receptor (beta chain) was sequenced for a study of blood T cell repertoires in COVID-19. The overall study: In each case, the material was cDNA or gDNA derived from T cells, B-cell-depleted T cells, or PBMCs.

CDR1 and CDR2 (germline): WSHSY, SAAADI. The CDR3 has 13 residues. V gave up 6 bases and J gave up 7 bases; unmatched junction bases: 3. The assay was immunoSEQ multiplex PCR, and TCRdb's table has in-frame clones only and misses some. The data hold about 480,000 clones, with roughly nine tenths observed a single time. This study enrolled people aged 18 to 89 from roughly 24 US geographic areas. The recovered donors of Cohort 3 showed two negative PCRs, clearance, or symptom resolution. This TCR was sampled from a woman in her fifties or sixties who had recovered from COVID-19. J is TRBJ1-6 and V is TRBV10-2; 7 bases align to TRBD1. The sample was PBMCs or T cells enriched from blood (not recorded which). The DNA of the CDR3 is TGCGCCAGCAGGCAGGGGGAGAATTCACCCCTCCACTTT. As protein: CASRQGENSPLHF.